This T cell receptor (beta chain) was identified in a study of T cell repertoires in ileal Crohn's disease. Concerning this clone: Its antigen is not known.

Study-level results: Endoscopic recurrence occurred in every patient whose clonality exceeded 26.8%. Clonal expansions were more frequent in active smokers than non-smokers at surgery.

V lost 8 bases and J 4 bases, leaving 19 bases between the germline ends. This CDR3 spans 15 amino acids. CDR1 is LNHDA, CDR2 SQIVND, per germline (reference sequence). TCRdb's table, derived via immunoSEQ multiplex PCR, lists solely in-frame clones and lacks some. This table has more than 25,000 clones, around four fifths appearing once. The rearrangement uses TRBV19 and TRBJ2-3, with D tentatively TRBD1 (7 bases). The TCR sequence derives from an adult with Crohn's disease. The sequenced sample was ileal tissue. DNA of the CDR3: TGTGCCAGTTCCTATAACAGGGGACTCGCAGATACGCAGTATTTT. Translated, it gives CASSYNRGLADTQYF.